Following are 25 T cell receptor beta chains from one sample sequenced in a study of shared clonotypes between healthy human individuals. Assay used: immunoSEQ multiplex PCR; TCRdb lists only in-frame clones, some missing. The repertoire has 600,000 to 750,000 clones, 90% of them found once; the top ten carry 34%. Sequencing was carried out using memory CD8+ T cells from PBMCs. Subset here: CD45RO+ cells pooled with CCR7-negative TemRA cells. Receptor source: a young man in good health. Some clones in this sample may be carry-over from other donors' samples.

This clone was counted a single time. The CDR3 DNA reads TGTGCCAGCAGTTCCATCGGACAGGGACTAAAAAACATTCAGTACTTC. Translated: CASSSIGQGLKNIQYF. This chain connects TRBV27 to TRBJ2-4; D possibly corresponds to TRBD1 (8 bases). The germline V and J ends were trimmed by 4 bases and 4 bases, with 17 bases remaining between them. The length of the CDR3 is 16 residues. CDR1 is MNHEY and CDR2 is SMNVEV in the germline V gene (reference sequence).

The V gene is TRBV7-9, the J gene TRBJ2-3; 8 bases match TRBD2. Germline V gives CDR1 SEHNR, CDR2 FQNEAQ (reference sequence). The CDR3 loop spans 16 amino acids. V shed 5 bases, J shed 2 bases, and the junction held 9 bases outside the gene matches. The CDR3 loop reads CASSATWREDTDTQYF. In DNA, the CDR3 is TGTGCCAGCAGCGCGACGTGGCGGGAGGACACAGATACGCAGTATTTT. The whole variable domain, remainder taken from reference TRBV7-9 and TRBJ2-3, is DTGVSQNPRHKITKRGQNVTFRCDPISEHNRLYWYRQTLGQGPEFLTYFQNEAQLEKSRLLSDRFSAERPKGSFSTLEIQRTEQGDSAMYLCASSATWREDTDTQYFGPGTRLTVL.

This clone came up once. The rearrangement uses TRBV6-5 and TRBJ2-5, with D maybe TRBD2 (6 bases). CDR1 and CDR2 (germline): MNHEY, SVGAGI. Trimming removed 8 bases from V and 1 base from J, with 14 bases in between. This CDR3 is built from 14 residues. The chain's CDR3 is CASGSRGSQETQYF. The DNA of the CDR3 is TGTGCCAGCGGATCTCGGGGGAGCCAAGAGACCCAGTACTTC.

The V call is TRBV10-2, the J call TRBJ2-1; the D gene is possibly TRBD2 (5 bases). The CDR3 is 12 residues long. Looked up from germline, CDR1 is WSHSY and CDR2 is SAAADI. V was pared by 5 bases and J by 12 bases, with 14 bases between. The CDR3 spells CASSLGEGRQFF. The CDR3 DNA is TGCGCCAGCAGTTTAGGAGAGGGCCGGCAGTTCTTC.

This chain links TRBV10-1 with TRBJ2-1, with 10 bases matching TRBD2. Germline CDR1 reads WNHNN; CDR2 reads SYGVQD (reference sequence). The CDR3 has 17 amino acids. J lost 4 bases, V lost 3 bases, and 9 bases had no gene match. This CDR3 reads CASSERVRTSGYNEQFF. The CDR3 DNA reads TGCGCCAGCAGTGAACGGGTTAGGACTAGCGGATACAATGAGCAGTTCTTC.

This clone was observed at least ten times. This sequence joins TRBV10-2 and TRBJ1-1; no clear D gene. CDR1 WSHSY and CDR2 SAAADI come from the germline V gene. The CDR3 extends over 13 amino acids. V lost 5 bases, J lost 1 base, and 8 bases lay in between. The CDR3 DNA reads TGCGCCAGCAGTCGGGCTCCGAACACTGAAGCTTTCTTT. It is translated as CASSRAPNTEAFF.

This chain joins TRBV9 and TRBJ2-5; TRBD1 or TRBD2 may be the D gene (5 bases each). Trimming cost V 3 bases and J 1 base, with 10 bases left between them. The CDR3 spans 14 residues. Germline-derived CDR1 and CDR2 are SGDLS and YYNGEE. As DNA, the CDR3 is TGTGCCAGCAGCGCCGGGGCCCCCCAAGAGACCCAGTACTTC. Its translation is CASSAGAPQETQYF.

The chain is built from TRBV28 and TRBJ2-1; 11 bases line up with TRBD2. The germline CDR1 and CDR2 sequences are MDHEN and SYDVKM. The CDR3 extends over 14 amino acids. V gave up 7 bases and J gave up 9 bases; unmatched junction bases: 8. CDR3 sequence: CASKLAGEDPEQFF. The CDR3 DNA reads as TGTGCCAGCAAACTAGCGGGAGAGGATCCTGAGCAGTTCTTC.

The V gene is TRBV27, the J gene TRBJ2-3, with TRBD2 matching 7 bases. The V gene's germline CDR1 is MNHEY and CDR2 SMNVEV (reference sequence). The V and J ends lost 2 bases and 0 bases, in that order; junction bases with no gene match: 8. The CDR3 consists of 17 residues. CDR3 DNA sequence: TGTGCCAGCAGTTTAAGGTCTAGCGGCTCTAGCACAGATACGCAGTATTTT. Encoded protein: CASSLRSSGSSTDTQYF.

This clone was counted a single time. The chain's CDR3 is CASSLADRVDYEQYF. As DNA, the CDR3 is TGTGCCAGCTCACTAGCCGACAGGGTTGACTACGAGCAGTACTTC. V gene TRBV18 combines with J gene TRBJ2-7, with TRBD1 matching 7 bases. Germline lookup yields CDR1 KGHSH and CDR2 LQKENI. The CDR3 extends over 15 amino acids. V dropped 4 bases and J dropped 3; count of bases not matched to a gene: 9.

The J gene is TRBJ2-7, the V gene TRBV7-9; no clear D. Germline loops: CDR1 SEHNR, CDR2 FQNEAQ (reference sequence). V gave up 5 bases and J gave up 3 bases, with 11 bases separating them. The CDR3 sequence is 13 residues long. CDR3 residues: CASSRDLYYEQYF. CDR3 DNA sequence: TGTGCCAGCAGCAGAGACCTATACTACGAGCAGTACTTC.

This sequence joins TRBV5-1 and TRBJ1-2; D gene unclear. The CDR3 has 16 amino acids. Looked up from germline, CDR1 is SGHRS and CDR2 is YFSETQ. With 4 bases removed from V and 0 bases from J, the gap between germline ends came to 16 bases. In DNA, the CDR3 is TGCGCCAGCAGCCCCTTTGACTCTCGTTCTAACTATGGCTACACCTTC. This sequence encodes CASSPFDSRSNYGYTF.

Here the CDR3 DNA reads TGTGCAAGTCGCTTTGCCTCGAGGGAGCAGTACTTC. It yields the protein CASRFASREQYF. This chain joins TRBV12-2 and TRBJ2-7; TRBD2 is the table's D call and was not checked against the DNA. TRBV12-2 is a documented pseudogene. The CDR3 is made up of 12 amino acids.

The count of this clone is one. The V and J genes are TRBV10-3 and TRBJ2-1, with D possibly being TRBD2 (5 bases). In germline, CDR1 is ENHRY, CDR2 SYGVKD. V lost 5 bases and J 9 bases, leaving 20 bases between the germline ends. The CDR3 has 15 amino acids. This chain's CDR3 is CAISSDSTISPEQFF. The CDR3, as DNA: TGTGCCATCAGTTCGGACTCAACGATCAGTCCTGAGCAGTTCTTC.

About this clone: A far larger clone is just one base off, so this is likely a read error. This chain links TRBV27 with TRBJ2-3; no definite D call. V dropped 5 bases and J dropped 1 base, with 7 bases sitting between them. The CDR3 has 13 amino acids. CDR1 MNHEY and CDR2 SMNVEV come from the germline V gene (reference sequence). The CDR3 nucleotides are TGTGCCAGCAGTGACTGGGGCACAGATACGCAGTATTTT. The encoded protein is CASSDWGTDTQYF.

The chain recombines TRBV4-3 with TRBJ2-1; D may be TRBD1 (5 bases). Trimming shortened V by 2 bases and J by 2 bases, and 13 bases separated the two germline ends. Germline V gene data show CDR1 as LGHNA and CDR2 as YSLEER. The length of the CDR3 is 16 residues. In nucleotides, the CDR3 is TGCGCCAGCAGCCAATCTAGGGGTCTCCCCTACAATGAGCAGTTCTTC. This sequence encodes CASSQSRGLPYNEQFF.

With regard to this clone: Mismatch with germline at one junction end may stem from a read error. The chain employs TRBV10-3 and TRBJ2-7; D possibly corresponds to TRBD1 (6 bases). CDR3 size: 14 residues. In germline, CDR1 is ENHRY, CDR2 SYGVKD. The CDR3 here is CASSYGQGIDEQYF. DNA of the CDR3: TGTGCCAGCAGTTACGGGCAGGGGATCGACGAGCAGTACTTC.

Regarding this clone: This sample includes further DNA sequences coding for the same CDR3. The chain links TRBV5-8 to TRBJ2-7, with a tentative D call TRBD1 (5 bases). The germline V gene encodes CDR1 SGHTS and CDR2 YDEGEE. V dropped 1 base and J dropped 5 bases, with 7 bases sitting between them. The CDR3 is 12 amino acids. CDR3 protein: CASSLWGNEQYF. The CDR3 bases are TGTGCCAGCAGCTTGTGGGGCAACGAGCAGTACTTC.

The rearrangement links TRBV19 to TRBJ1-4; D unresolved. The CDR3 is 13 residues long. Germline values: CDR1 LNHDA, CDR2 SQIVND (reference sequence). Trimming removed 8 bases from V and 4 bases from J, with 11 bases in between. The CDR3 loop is CASLSEGNEKLFF. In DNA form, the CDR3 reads TGTGCCAGTTTGTCGGAAGGTAATGAAAAACTGTTTTTT.

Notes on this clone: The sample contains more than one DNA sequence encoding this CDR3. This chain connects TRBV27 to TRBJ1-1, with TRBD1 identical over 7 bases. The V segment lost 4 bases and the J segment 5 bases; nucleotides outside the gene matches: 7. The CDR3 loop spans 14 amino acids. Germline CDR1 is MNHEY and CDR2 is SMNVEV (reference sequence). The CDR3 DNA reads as TGTGCCAGCAGTTCAAAAGGGGGCCGTACTGAAGCTTTCTTT. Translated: CASSSKGGRTEAFF.

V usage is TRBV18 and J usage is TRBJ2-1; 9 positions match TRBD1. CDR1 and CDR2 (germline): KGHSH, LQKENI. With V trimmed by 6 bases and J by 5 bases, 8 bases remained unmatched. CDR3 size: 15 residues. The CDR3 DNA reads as TGTGCCAGCTCCCCCCGGGACAGGGTTAACAATGAGCAGTTCTTC. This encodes CASSPRDRVNNEQFF.

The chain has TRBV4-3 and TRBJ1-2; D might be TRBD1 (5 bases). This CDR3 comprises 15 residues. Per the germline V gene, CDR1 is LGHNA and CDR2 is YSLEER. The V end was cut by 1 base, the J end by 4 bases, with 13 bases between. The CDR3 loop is CASSQGRGGGYGYTF. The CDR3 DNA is TGCGCCAGCAGCCAAGGACGGGGCGGGGGCTATGGCTACACCTTC.

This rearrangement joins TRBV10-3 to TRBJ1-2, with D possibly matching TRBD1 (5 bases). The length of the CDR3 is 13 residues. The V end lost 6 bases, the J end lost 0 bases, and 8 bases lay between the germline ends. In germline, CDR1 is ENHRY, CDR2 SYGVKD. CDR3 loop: CAIRQGPNYGYTF. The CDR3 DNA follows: TGTGCCATCAGGCAGGGTCCTAACTATGGCTACACCTTC.

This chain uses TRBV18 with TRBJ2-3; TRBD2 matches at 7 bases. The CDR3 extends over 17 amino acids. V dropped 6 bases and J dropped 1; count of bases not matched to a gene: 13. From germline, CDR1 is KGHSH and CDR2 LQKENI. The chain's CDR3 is CASSPGGSIPRTDTQYF. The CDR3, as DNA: TGTGCCAGCTCCCCTGGCGGGAGTATTCCCCGCACAGATACGCAGTATTTT.

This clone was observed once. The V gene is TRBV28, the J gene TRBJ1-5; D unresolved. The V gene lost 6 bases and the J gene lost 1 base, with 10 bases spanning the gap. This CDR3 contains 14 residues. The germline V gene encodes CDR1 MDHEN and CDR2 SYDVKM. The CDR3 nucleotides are TGTGCCAGCAGATACGGGCAGAGCAATCAGCCCCAGCATTTT. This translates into CASRYGQSNQPQHF.